Reported below is one T cell receptor beta chain. Its antigen is not yet known. Qualities for individual bases were not recorded, and no much larger clone is one base off. The receptor library was made with the immunoSEQ multiplex PCR assay. Here the immuneACCESS table is served through TCRdb, limited to in-frame sequences with V and J called. Missing clones are a known gap in these copies; in checked studies unresolved V genes cover under half, and the rest lacks a known reason. Here the sample has tens of thousands of clones; 91% occur a single time. The ten largest clones add up to approximately 2% of the sample. The sample originates from a study of T cell changes during pregnancy in multiple sclerosis (dated by TCRdb to about 2019). Notes on the research overall: The study examined how the T cell repertoire changed over the course of pregnancy in women with multiple sclerosis.

CDR1 and CDR2 were assigned from the germline V gene as MDHEN and SYDVKM. The CDR3 contains 16 residues, cysteine and phenylalanine counted. Only the CDR3 region is kept as DNA, spanning 48 bases read in frame from base 1. V is cut by 3 bases and J by 7 bases, and the space between the germline ends is 21 bases. The receptor was isolated from a female donor in good health, enrolled as a control in a pregnancy study. The source material was CD4+ T cells from peripheral blood mononuclear cells, sampled after pregnancy. The chain was built from TRBV28 and TRBJ1-2; TRBD1 could be the D gene, as 5 bases match. DNA sequence: TGTGCCAGCAGTTTCGGTTCGCGGGGGAGGACCGGTGGCTACACCTTC. It is translated as CASSFGSRGRTGGYTF.